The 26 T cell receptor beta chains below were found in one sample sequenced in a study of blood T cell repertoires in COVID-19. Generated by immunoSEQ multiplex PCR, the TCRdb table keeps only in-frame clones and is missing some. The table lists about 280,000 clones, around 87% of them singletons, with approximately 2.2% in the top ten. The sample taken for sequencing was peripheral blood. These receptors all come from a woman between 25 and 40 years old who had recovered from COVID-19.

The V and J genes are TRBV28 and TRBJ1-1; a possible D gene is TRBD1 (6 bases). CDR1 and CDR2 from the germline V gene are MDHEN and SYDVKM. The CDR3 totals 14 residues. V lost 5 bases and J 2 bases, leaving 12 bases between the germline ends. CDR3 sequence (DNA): TGTGCCAGCAGTATACTACAGGGAAACACTGAAGCTTTCTTT. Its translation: CASSILQGNTEAFF. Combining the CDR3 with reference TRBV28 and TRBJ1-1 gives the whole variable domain DVKVTQSSRYLVKRTGEKVFLECVQDMDHENMFWYRQDPGLGLRLIYFSYDVKMKEKGDIPEGYSVSREKKERFSLILESASTNQTSMYLCASSILQGNTEAFFGQGTRLTVV.

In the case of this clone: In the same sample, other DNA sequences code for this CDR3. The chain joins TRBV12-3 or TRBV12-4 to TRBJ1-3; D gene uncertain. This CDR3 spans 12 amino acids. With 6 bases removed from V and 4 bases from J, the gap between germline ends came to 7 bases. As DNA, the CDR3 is TGTGCCAGCAGCCCCCGGGGAAACACCATATATTTT. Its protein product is CASSPRGNTIYF.

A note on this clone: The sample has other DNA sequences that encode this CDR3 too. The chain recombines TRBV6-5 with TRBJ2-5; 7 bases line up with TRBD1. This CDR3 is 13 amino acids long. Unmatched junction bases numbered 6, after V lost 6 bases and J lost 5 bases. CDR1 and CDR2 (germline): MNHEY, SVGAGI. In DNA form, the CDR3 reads TGTGCCAGCAGCCTTGACAGGGAGGAGACCCAGTACTTC. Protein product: CASSLDREETQYF.

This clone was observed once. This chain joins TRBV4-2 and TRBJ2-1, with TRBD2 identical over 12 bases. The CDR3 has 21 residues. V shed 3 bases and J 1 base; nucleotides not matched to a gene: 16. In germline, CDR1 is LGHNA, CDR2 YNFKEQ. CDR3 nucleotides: TGTGCCAGCAGCCATTACCGACTAGCGGGAGTAGTGGGTAGTTCCTACAATGAGCAGTTCTTC. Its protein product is CASSHYRLAGVVGSSYNEQFF.

CDR3: CASSLAPTGNEQFF. CDR3 nucleotides: TGTGCCAGCAGCTTAGCGCCTACAGGGAATGAGCAGTTCTTC. The chain employs TRBV11-2 and TRBJ2-1; the D gene is possibly TRBD1 (6 bases). The germline gives CDR1 SGHAT, CDR2 FQNNGV. The CDR3 extends over 14 amino acids. With 1 base removed from V and 7 bases from J, the gap between germline ends came to 11 bases.

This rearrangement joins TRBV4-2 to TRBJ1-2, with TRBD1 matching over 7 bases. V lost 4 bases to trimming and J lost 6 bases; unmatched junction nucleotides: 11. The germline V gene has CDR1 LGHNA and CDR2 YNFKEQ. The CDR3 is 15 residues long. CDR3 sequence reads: CASSPGQLYLNGYTF. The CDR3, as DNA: TGTGCCAGCAGCCCGGGACAGCTTTACCTAAATGGCTACACCTTC.

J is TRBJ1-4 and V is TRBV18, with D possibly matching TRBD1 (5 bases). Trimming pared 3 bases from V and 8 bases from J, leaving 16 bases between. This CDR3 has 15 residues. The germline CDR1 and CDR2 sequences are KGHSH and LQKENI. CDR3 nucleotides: TGTGCCAGCTCACCCGGGGCCCGAAGCGGGGAAAAACTGTTTTTT. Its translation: CASSPGARSGEKLFF.

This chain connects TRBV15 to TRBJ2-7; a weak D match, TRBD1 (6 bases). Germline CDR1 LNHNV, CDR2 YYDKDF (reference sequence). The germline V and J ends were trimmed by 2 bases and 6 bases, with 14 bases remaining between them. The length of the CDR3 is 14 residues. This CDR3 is CATSRSQGPGEQYF. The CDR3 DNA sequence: TGTGCCACCAGCAGATCCCAGGGGCCGGGCGAGCAGTACTTC.

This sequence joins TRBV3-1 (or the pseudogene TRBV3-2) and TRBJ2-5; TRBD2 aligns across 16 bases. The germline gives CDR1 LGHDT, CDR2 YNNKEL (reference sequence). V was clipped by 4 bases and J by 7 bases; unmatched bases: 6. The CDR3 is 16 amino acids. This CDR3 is CASSPGTSGGVGTQYF. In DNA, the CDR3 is TGTGCCAGCAGCCCGGGGACTAGCGGGGGGGTAGGGACCCAGTACTTC.

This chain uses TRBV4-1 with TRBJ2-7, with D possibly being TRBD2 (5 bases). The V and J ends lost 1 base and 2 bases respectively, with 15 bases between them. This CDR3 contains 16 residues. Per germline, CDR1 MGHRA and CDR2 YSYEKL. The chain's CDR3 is CASSQGATEAAYEQYF. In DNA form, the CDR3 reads TGCGCCAGCAGCCAAGGGGCGACGGAGGCGGCCTACGAGCAGTACTTC.

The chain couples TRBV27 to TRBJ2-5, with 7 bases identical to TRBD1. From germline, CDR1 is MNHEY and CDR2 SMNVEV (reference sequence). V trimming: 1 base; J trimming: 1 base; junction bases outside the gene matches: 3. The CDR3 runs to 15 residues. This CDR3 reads CASSLWAGGQETQYF. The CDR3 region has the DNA TGTGCCAGCAGTTTATGGGCAGGGGGCCAAGAGACCCAGTACTTC.

CDR3 sequence (DNA): TGTGCCAGCAGCTTATACTTGCCTGAAGCTTTCTTT. As protein: CASSLYLPEAFF. The chain links TRBV11-2 to TRBJ1-1; D remains unclear. Germline V gene data show CDR1 as SGHAT and CDR2 as FQNNGV. V gave up 2 bases and J gave up 6 bases, with 7 bases separating them. This CDR3 contains 12 residues. The full variable domain, with the rest looked up from reference TRBV11-2 and TRBJ1-1, is EAGVAQSPRYKIIEKRQSVAFWCNPISGHATLYWYQQILGQGPKLLIQFQNNGVVDDSQLPKDRFSAERLKGVDSTLKIQPAKLEDSAVYLCASSLYLPEAFFGQGTRLTVV.

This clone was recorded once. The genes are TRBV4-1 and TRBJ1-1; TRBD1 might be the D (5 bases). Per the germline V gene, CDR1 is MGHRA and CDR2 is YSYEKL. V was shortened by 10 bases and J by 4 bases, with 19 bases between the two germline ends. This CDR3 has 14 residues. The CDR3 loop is CATAVGPGGTEAFF. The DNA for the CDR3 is TGCGCCACGGCCGTCGGGCCCGGGGGCACTGAAGCTTTCTTT.

The chain's CDR3 is CASSLSGNNNEQFF. The CDR3 DNA reads TGCGCCAGCAGCTTGAGCGGGAACAACAATGAGCAGTTCTTC. The chain uses TRBV4-3 and TRBJ2-1, with 7 positions matching TRBD2. Trimming at V came to 5 bases and at J to 5 bases, leaving 6 bases not matched to a gene. CDR1 and CDR2 (germline): LGHNA, YSLEER. The CDR3 has 14 residues.

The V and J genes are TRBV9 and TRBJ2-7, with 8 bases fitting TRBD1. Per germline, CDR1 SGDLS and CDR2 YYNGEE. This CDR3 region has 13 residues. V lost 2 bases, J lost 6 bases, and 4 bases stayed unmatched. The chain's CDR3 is CASSVLTGGEQYF. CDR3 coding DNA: TGTGCCAGCAGCGTTCTAACAGGGGGCGAGCAGTACTTC.

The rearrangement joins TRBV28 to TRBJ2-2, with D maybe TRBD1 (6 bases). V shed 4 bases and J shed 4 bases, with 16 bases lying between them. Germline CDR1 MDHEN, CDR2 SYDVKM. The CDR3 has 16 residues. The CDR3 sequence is CASSWDTEGRTGELFF. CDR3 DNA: TGTGCCAGCAGTTGGGACACCGAAGGTCGCACCGGGGAGCTGTTTTTT. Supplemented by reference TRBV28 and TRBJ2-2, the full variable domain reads DVKVTQSSRYLVKRTGEKVFLECVQDMDHENMFWYRQDPGLGLRLIYFSYDVKMKEKGDIPEGYSVSREKKERFSLILESASTNQTSMYLCASSWDTEGRTGELFFGEGSRLTVL.

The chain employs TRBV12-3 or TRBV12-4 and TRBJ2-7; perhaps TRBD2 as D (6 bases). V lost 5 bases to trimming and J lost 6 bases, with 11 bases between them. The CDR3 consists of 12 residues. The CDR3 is CASSPGGAEQYF. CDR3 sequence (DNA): TGTGCCAGCAGTCCCGGCGGGGCCGAGCAGTACTTC.

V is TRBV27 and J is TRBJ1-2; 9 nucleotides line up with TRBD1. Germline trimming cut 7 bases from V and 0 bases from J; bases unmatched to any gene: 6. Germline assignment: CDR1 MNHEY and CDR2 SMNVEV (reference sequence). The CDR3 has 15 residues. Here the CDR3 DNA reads TGTGCCAGCACCAAAACAGGGGGCCCTAACTATGGCTACACCTTC. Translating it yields CASTKTGGPNYGYTF.

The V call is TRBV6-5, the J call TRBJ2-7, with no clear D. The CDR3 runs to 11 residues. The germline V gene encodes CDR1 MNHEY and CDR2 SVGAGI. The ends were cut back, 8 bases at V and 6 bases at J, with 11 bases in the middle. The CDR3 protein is CASGYGSEQYF. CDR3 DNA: TGTGCCAGCGGGTACGGGTCCGAGCAGTACTTC.

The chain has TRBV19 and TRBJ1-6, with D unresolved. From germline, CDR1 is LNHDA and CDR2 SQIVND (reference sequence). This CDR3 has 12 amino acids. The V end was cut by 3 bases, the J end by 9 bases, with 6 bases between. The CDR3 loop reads CASSMGRSPLHF. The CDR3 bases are TGTGCCAGTAGTATGGGCCGTTCACCCCTCCACTTT.

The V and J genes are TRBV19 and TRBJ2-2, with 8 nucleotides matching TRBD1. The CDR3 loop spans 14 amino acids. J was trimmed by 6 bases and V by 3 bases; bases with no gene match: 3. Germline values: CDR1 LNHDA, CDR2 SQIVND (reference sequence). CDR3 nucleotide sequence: TGTGCCAGTAGTATGGACAGGGAGGCCGGGGAGCTGTTTTTT. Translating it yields CASSMDREAGELFF. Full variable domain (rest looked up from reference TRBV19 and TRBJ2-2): DGGITQSPKYLFRKEGQNVTLSCEQNLNHDAMYWYRQDPGQGLRLIYYSQIVNDFQKGDIAEGYSVSREKKESFPLTVTSAQKNPTAFYLCASSMDREAGELFFGEGSRLTVL.

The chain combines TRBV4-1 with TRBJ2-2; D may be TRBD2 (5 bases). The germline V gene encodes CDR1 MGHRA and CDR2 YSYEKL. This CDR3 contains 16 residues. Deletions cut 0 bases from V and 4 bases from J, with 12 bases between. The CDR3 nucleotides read TGCGCCAGCAGCCAAGACGAGGGCCGTGGCACCGGGGAGCTGTTTTTT. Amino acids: CASSQDEGRGTGELFF.

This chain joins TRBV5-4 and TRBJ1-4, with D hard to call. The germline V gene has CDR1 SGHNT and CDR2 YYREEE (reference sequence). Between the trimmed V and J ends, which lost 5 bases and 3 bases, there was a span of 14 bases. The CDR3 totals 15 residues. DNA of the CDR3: TGTGCCAGCAGTTCGAAACCGGTGGCTAATGAAAAACTGTTTTTT. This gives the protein CASSSKPVANEKLFF.

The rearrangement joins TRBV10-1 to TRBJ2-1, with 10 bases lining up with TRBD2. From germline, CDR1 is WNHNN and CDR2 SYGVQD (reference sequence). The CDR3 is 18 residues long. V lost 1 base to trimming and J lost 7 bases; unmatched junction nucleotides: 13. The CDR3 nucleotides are TGCGCCAGCAGTGAGTTCAGACTAGCGGGCCCCAACACGAATGAGCAGTTCTTC. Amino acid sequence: CASSEFRLAGPNTNEQFF.

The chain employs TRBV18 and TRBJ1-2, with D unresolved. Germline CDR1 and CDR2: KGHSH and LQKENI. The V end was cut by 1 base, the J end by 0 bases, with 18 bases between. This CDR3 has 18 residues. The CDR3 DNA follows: TGTGCCAGCTCACCACGGATTCCCAGACTAAATACTAACTATGGCTACACCTTC. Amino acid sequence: CASSPRIPRLNTNYGYTF.

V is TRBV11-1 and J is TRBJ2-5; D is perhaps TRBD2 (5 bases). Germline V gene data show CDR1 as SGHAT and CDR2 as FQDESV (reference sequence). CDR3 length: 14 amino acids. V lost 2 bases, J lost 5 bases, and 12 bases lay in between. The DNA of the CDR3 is TGTGCCAGCAGCTTATCGAGGGATTGGGAGACCCAGTACTTC. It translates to CASSLSRDWETQYF.